This record concerns one T cell receptor (beta chain) sequence. The antigen is undetermined. Method: immunoSEQ multiplex PCR; TCRdb's copy keeps in-frame clones and lacks some. The sample consists of tens of thousands of clones, 88% of them appearing once. CDR3 size: 13 residues. Trimming shortened V by 1 base and J by 1 base, and 4 bases separated the two germline ends. CDR1 and CDR2 (germline): LGHNT, FRNRAP. The source of the sample is a study of identifying expanded T cells in peripheral blood. Study conclusions and caveats: Over approximately two and four weeks, about 15 and 18 clones changed, versus around 1.2 between replicates.

V usage is TRBV12-5 and J usage is TRBJ1-1; D is unresolved. This TCR was recovered from a person between 18 and 75 years old in good health. Specimen: blood. This CDR3 is CASGLGRNTEAFF. CDR3 DNA: TGTGCTAGTGGTTTGGGGCGGAACACTGAAGCTTTCTTT.